Shown below are 10 T cell receptor beta chains from a single sample sequenced in a study of blood T cell repertoires in COVID-19. Some clones are missing from TCRdb's copy, which holds only in-frame ones; the method was immunoSEQ multiplex PCR. Found here are 250,000 to 300,000 clones, 85% to 90% of them singletons; the top ten hold roughly 3.6%. The sequencing input was peripheral blood. The origin of the receptors is a middle-aged woman with acute or convalescent COVID-19.

The sample holds a few counts of this clone. This sequence joins TRBV5-1 and TRBJ2-1; D may be TRBD1 (5 bases). The CDR3 consists of 13 residues. Trimming removed 0 bases from V and 7 bases from J, with 8 bases in between. Germline loops: CDR1 SGHRS, CDR2 YFSETQ. The CDR3 protein is CASSLDRRNEQFF. In DNA, the CDR3 is TGCGCCAGCAGCTTGGACAGGCGGAATGAGCAGTTCTTC.

J is TRBJ2-5 and V is TRBV21-1; TRBD2, the table's D call, was not compared with the DNA. TRBV21-1 is described as a pseudogene. The length of the CDR3 is 13 residues. CDR3 protein: CASVSGGRETQYF. The CDR3 DNA reads TGTGCCAGTGTGAGCGGTGGTAGGGAGACCCAGTACTTC.

V gene TRBV6-5 combines with J gene TRBJ1-4, with D maybe TRBD1 (5 bases). This CDR3 contains 15 residues. The V gene's germline CDR1 is MNHEY and CDR2 SVGAGI. The V end lost 5 bases, the J end lost 3 bases, and 13 bases lay between the germline ends. CDR3 in DNA: TGTGCCAGCAGTCCCTTGGGGGGAGCTAATGAAAAACTGTTTTTT. It codes for CASSPLGGANEKLFF.

The chain employs TRBV19 and TRBJ1-6, with D uncertain. This CDR3 has 14 residues. Germline CDR1 LNHDA, CDR2 SQIVND (reference sequence). V was cut by 7 bases and J by 0 bases, with 7 bases left in between. The CDR3 DNA sequence: TGTGCCAGTACCTCGAGCTCCTATAATTCACCCCTCCACTTT. Translated, it gives CASTSSSYNSPLHF.

The chain has TRBV11-2 and TRBJ1-5; 7 bases agree with TRBD1. The germline gives CDR1 SGHAT, CDR2 FQNNGV. The CDR3 extends over 17 amino acids. J gave up 7 bases and V 4 bases, and 16 bases lay outside the gene matches. CDR3 amino acids: CASSSIRDSGLGQPQHF. The CDR3 DNA reads TGTGCCAGCAGCTCTATTAGGGACAGCGGTCTTGGCCAGCCCCAGCATTTT.

The chain uses TRBV2 and TRBJ2-3; 8 nucleotides align to TRBD1. The CDR3 sequence is 12 residues long. The germline V gene encodes CDR1 SNHLY and CDR2 FYNNEI. V lost 6 bases, J lost 13 bases, and 9 bases stayed unmatched. Here the CDR3 reads CASSLDRGKEYF. The CDR3 DNA reads as TGTGCCAGCAGCTTAGACAGGGGTAAGGAGTATTTT.

This chain connects TRBV2 to TRBJ2-1, with 10 bases aligning to TRBD1. Germline V gene data show CDR1 as SNHLY and CDR2 as FYNNEI. CDR3 length equals 15 residues. Unmatched junction bases numbered 9, after V lost 5 bases and J lost 8 bases. This CDR3 reads CASSQRQGALDEQFF. CDR3 in DNA: TGTGCCAGCAGTCAAAGACAGGGGGCTTTGGATGAGCAGTTCTTC.

This chain links TRBV2 with TRBJ2-5; TRBD1 matches at 7 bases. Unmatched junction bases numbered 6, after V lost 8 bases and J lost 0 bases. CDR3 size: 14 residues. In germline, CDR1 is SNHLY, CDR2 FYNNEI. The CDR3 bases are TGTGCCAGCGGTGGACAGGTGTACCAAGAGACCCAGTACTTC. Amino acids: CASGGQVYQETQYF.

In DNA, the CDR3 is TGCGCCAGCAGCTCCGTGAGCTCTGGAAACACCATATATTTT. Encoded protein: CASSSVSSGNTIYF. The V gene is TRBV5-1, the J gene TRBJ1-3; D uncertain. CDR3 length: 14 residues. V gave up 3 bases and J gave up 0 bases, with 7 bases separating them. Germline lookup yields CDR1 SGHRS and CDR2 YFSETQ.

This rearrangement joins TRBV6-5 to TRBJ1-2; D is perhaps TRBD1 (6 bases). This CDR3 region has 14 residues. V dropped 4 bases and J dropped 2 bases, with 11 bases sitting between them. Germline V gene data show CDR1 as MNHEY and CDR2 as SVGAGI. In DNA, the CDR3 is TGTGCCAGCAGTTTCACCCAGGGGAACTATGGCTACACCTTC. It is translated as CASSFTQGNYGYTF.